Below, 11 T cell receptor beta chains from the same sample are listed, as sequenced in a study of T cells in Graves' hyperthyroidism and ophthalmopathy. Authors of the study amplified TCR beta CDR3 regions from RNA transcripts. HTBI primers drove first-round RT-PCR of the TCR CDR3. TCRdb passed the multiplex PCR reads through MiXCR, listing each CDR3 protein once. The sample has about 350,000 distinct CDR3 sequences; roughly 13% are singletons. The sample taken for sequencing was blood. Receptors originate from a woman aged 40 to 50 with Graves' ophthalmopathy.

This clonotype was seen more than once but under ten times. This chain uses TRBV20-1 with TRBJ1-5; D is perhaps TRBD1 (5 bases). Germline CDR1 DFQATT, CDR2 SNEGSKA (reference sequence). The CDR3 spans 14 residues. V shed 6 bases and J shed 2 bases, with 14 bases lying between them. This CDR3 is CSAGKGLGNQPQHF. CDR3 nucleotides: TGCAGTGCAGGGAAGGGGCTTGGCAATCAGCCCCAGCATTTT.

This clonotype was observed a handful of times. Here the CDR3 reads CSARVAGKRGAFF. The CDR3 DNA is TGCAGTGCTAGAGTCGCGGGGAAGCGGGGAGCTTTCTTT. The chain joins TRBV20-1 to TRBJ1-1; no clear D gene. V lost 1 base and J 10 bases, leaving 16 bases between the germline ends. Germline CDR1 DFQATT, CDR2 SNEGSKA (reference sequence). CDR3 length: 13 amino acids.

At least ten counts were recorded for this clonotype. This chain uses TRBV28 with TRBJ2-1; 11 nucleotides agree with TRBD2. Unmatched junction bases numbered 21, after V lost 5 bases and J lost 15 bases. CDR1 and CDR2 from the germline V gene are MDHEN and SYDVKM. The CDR3 is made up of 17 amino acids. This CDR3 is CASSPQGSGRAFAPPFF. The DNA of the CDR3 is TGTGCCAGCAGTCCTCAGGGTAGCGGGAGGGCTTTTGCTCCCCCGTTCTTC.

The chain combines TRBV19 with TRBJ2-1; 7 nucleotides line up with TRBD2. This CDR3 contains 13 residues. In germline, CDR1 is LNHDA, CDR2 SQIVND (reference sequence). The junction had 5 bases not matched to a gene; V was cut back by 8 bases and J by 4 bases. The CDR3 DNA reads TGTGCCAGTCTCGGCGGGGGATACAATGAGCAGTTCTTC. Protein: CASLGGGYNEQFF.

A few counts support this clonotype. This CDR3 is CASSPSAQGAYEQYF. The DNA of the CDR3 is TGTGCCAGCAGCCCCTCGGCACAGGGGGCCTACGAGCAGTACTTC. V gene TRBV7-9 combines with J gene TRBJ2-7; 8 bases line up with TRBD1. Germline loops: CDR1 SEHNR, CDR2 FQNEAQ (reference sequence). CDR3 size: 15 residues. With 5 bases clipped from V and 2 bases from J, the junction kept 8 bases outside the gene matches.

This rearrangement joins TRBV29-1 to TRBJ2-5; tentative D call: TRBD1 (5 bases). The germline V gene has CDR1 SQVTM and CDR2 ANQGSEA. Trimming took off 5 bases at V and 5 bases at J, with 12 bases between the two ends. The CDR3 totals 12 residues. The CDR3, as DNA: TGCAGCGTTAATAAGGGGCCGGAGACCCAGTACTTC. Translation gives CSVNKGPETQYF.

This clonotype was seen many times. This rearrangement joins TRBV27 to TRBJ1-6, with D tentatively TRBD1 (5 bases). Germline assignment: CDR1 MNHEY and CDR2 SMNVEV (reference sequence). V lost 7 bases to trimming and J lost 7 bases, with 14 bases between them. The CDR3 length is 14 residues. In DNA, the CDR3 is TGTGCCAGCAACCAACCCGGGGGGAATTCACCCCTCCACTTT. It codes for CASNQPGGNSPLHF.

At least ten counts were recorded for this clonotype. The genes are TRBV5-1 and TRBJ1-2, with 10 nucleotides matching TRBD1. The CDR3 spans 14 residues. The junction had 4 bases not matched to a gene; V was cut back by 4 bases and J by 4 bases. The V gene's germline CDR1 is SGHRS and CDR2 YFSETQ. The CDR3 reads CASSPGQGIYGYTF. The CDR3 DNA reads as TGCGCCAGCAGCCCGGGACAGGGGATCTATGGCTACACCTTC.

The V call is TRBV7-6, the J call TRBJ1-2; 7 bases are shared with TRBD1. The J segment lost 8 bases and the V segment lost 6 bases, leaving 12 bases of the junction unmatched. This CDR3 is built from 14 residues. Germline CDR1 reads SGHVS; CDR2 reads FNYEAQ. CDR3 sequence (DNA): TGTGCCAGCAGACGGGACAGTTCGTCAGGCGGCTACACCTTC. It specifies CASRRDSSSGGYTF.

The chain joins TRBV7-9 to TRBJ1-3; no firm D call. This CDR3 has 14 amino acids. The V end lost 2 bases, the J end lost 4 bases, and 9 bases lay between the germline ends. Germline CDR1 and CDR2: SEHNR and FQNEAQ (reference sequence). The CDR3 sequence is CASSLTKGGNTIYF. The CDR3 nucleotides read TGTGCCAGCAGCTTAACGAAGGGCGGAAACACCATATATTTT.

In its sample, this clonotype was seen a few times. This chain uses TRBV5-5 with TRBJ2-7, with 7 bases lining up with TRBD1. J gave up 2 bases and V 4 bases, and 15 bases lay outside the gene matches. In germline, CDR1 is SGHKS, CDR2 YYEKEE (reference sequence). The CDR3 consists of 17 residues. CDR3 loop: CASSPILIDRVAYEQYF. CDR3 DNA sequence: TGTGCCAGCAGCCCGATACTTATTGACAGGGTAGCCTACGAGCAGTACTTC.